Following are 15 T cell receptor beta chains from one sample sequenced in a study of beta chain features in type 1 diabetes. Overall study findings and caveats: Shortening of TCRB CDR3s, moderate but significant, appeared in all four CD4+ subsets of Type 1 diabetes patients.

No antigen is known for these receptors. The isolated RNA, all of it, was reverse transcribed, so expressed TCRB transcripts were what got sequenced. Some clones are missing from TCRdb's copy, which holds only in-frame ones; the method was immunoSEQ multiplex PCR. The table lists about 710,000 clones, around an eighth of them singletons, with 0.035% to 0.04% in the top ten. The sequenced material came from naive CD4+ T cells from blood. These receptors were collected from a man younger than 30 with type 1 diabetes.

In its sample, this clone was seen a few times. The rearrangement uses TRBV6-6 and TRBJ1-3, with D possibly TRBD1 on 5 matching bases. Germline V gene data show CDR1 as MNHNY and CDR2 as SVGAGI (reference sequence). This CDR3 region has 14 residues. Trimming cost V 7 bases and J 0 bases, with 10 bases left between them. The chain's CDR3 is CASTPGYSGNTIYF. As DNA, the CDR3 is TGTGCCAGCACCCCAGGGTACTCTGGAAACACCATATATTTT.

This chain joins TRBV27 and TRBJ2-7, with a tentative D call TRBD2 (6 bases). With 6 bases removed from V and 2 bases from J, the gap between germline ends came to 14 bases. This CDR3 region has 14 residues. CDR1 and CDR2 (germline): MNHEY, SMNVEV (reference sequence). CDR3 residues: CASSPWGETYEQYF. The CDR3 nucleotides read TGTGCCAGCAGCCCGTGGGGGGAAACCTACGAGCAGTACTTC.

The rearrangement uses TRBV5-6 and TRBJ2-3, with D possibly being TRBD2 (6 bases). V lost 0 bases and J 0 bases, leaving 8 bases between the germline ends. Germline V gives CDR1 SGHDT, CDR2 YYEEEE. This CDR3 has 15 residues. CDR3 nucleotides: TGTGCCAGCAGCTTGGAAGGGACTAGCACAGATACGCAGTATTTT. Protein sequence: CASSLEGTSTDTQYF.

CDR3 sequence reads: CASSFAGEDTQYF. CDR3 coding DNA: TGTGCCAGCAGCTTTGCAGGGGAAGATACGCAGTATTTT. This chain joins TRBV7-9 and TRBJ2-3, with D maybe TRBD1 (6 bases). Looked up from germline, CDR1 is SEHNR and CDR2 is FQNEAQ (reference sequence). The CDR3 sequence is 13 residues long. V gave up 3 bases and J gave up 5 bases, with 9 bases separating them.

This clone showed up just a few times. This chain uses TRBV7-2 with TRBJ2-2; no clear D gene. CDR3 length: 13 residues. Trimming cost V 7 bases and J 6 bases, with 12 bases left between them. Per the germline V gene, CDR1 is SGHTA and CDR2 is FQGNSA. The CDR3 DNA is TGTGCCAGCACCCGGGTCTGGGCCGGGGAGCTGTTTTTT. Translation gives CASTRVWAGELFF.

The CDR3 reads CSVAGQGWAPLAKNIQYF. In nucleotides, the CDR3 is TGCAGCGTTGCTGGGCAGGGTTGGGCGCCGCTAGCCAAAAACATTCAGTACTTC. The chain is built from TRBV29-1 and TRBJ2-4; D is perhaps TRBD1 (5 bases). The CDR3 consists of 18 residues. Trimming shortened V by 4 bases and J by 0 bases, and 22 bases separated the two germline ends. CDR1 is SQVTM, CDR2 ANQGSEA, per germline.

This clone was seen a handful of times. The rearrangement uses TRBV25-1 and TRBJ2-7, with TRBD1 matching over 9 bases. V trimming: 4 bases; J trimming: 4 bases; junction bases outside the gene matches: 5. The CDR3 has 14 amino acids. Per germline, CDR1 MGHDK and CDR2 SYGVNS. CDR3 amino acids: CASSGSQGAYEQYF. CDR3 in DNA: TGTGCCAGCAGTGGCTCACAGGGGGCGTACGAGCAGTACTTC.

This clone was counted between two and nine times. The chain links TRBV28 to TRBJ2-5; D unclear. V lost 6 bases and J 2 bases, leaving 10 bases between the germline ends. Germline-derived CDR1 and CDR2 are MDHEN and SYDVKM. The CDR3 sequence is 13 residues long. CDR3 loop: CASSLPQQETQYF. The CDR3 nucleotides are TGTGCCAGCAGCTTACCCCAGCAAGAGACCCAGTACTTC.

The CDR3: CASSLPLTADTQYF. The CDR3 nucleotides are TGCGCCAGCAGCTTGCCCCTGACAGCAGATACGCAGTATTTT. The V gene is TRBV5-1, the J gene TRBJ2-3; tentatively, D is TRBD1 (5 bases). This CDR3 is built from 14 residues. V dropped 1 base and J dropped 4 bases, with 10 bases sitting between them. Germline V lookup: CDR1 SGHRS, CDR2 YFSETQ. The variable domain in full, with the rest retrieved from reference TRBV5-1 and TRBJ2-3, is KAGVTQTPRYLIKTRGQQVTLSCSPISGHRSVSWYQQTPGQGLQFLFEYFSETQRNKGNFPGRFSGRQFSNSRSEMNVSTLELGDSALYLCASSLPLTADTQYFGPGTRLTVL.

The chain uses TRBV25-1 and TRBJ1-1; no firm D call. V was cut by 3 bases and J by 6 bases, with 14 bases left in between. The length of the CDR3 is 14 residues. In germline, CDR1 is MGHDK, CDR2 SYGVNS. CDR3: CASSDLYGTAEAFF. The CDR3 coding sequence is TGTGCCAGCAGTGACCTTTACGGTACCGCTGAAGCTTTCTTT.

This CDR3 reads CASSLDGTAFYEQYF. The CDR3, as DNA: TGCGCCAGCAGCTTGGACGGGACTGCGTTCTACGAGCAGTACTTC. The chain recombines TRBV5-1 with TRBJ2-7; D possibly corresponds to TRBD2 (6 bases). This CDR3 has 15 amino acids. Germline CDR1 and CDR2: SGHRS and YFSETQ. V was shortened by 0 bases and J by 3 bases, with 13 bases between the two germline ends.

This clone is a singleton in its sample. The chain uses TRBV5-1 and TRBJ2-1; tentatively, D is TRBD2 (5 bases). V was shortened by 4 bases and J by 0 bases, with 23 bases between the two germline ends. Per the germline V gene, CDR1 is SGHRS and CDR2 is YFSETQ. The CDR3 loop spans 19 amino acids. The CDR3 nucleotides are TGCGCCAGCAGCCAACTACGCCCGGGATCCCCGAGCTCCTACAATGAGCAGTTCTTC. The encoded protein is CASSQLRPGSPSSYNEQFF.

In its sample, this clone was seen a few times. J is TRBJ2-3 and V is TRBV18; D is unresolved. Germline-derived CDR1 and CDR2 are KGHSH and LQKENI. The CDR3 is made up of 15 amino acids. With 6 bases removed from V and 1 base from J, the gap between germline ends came to 14 bases. The CDR3 reads CASSRQRARTDTQYF. CDR3 DNA sequence: TGTGCCAGCTCCCGGCAAAGGGCTCGCACAGATACGCAGTATTTT.

The V gene is TRBV6-6, the J gene TRBJ2-3; D is unclear. Trimming shortened V by 2 bases and J by 0 bases, and 12 bases separated the two germline ends. Germline-derived CDR1 and CDR2 are MNHNY and SVGAGI (reference sequence). The CDR3 totals 16 residues. CDR3 region: CASSYLRGGSTDTQYF. CDR3 bases: TGTGCCAGCAGTTACCTAAGAGGCGGTAGCACAGATACGCAGTATTTT.

As to this clone: Other DNA sequences of this sample code for an identical CDR3. V and J are TRBV7-9 and TRBJ1-2, with 7 bases aligning to TRBD1. Losses at the gene ends were 4 bases for V and 5 bases for J; bases not matched to a gene: 4. The germline gives CDR1 SEHNR, CDR2 FQNEAQ (reference sequence). This CDR3 contains 13 residues. CDR3 region: CASSSGTAYGYTF. The CDR3 bases are TGTGCCAGCAGCTCCGGGACAGCTTATGGCTACACCTTC. The entire variable domain, with the rest obtained from reference TRBV7-9 and TRBJ1-2, is as follows: DTGVSQNPRHKITKRGQNVTFRCDPISEHNRLYWYRQTLGQGPEFLTYFQNEAQLEKSRLLSDRFSAERPKGSFSTLEIQRTEQGDSAMYLCASSSGTAYGYTFGSGTRLTVV.